The sequence of this T cell receptor beta chain was determined in a study of blood T cell repertoires in COVID-19. For recovered donors of Cohort 3, there were two negative PCRs, clearance, or symptom resolution. This CDR3 contains 14 residues. The germline V gene has CDR1 WNHNN and CDR2 SYGVQD (reference sequence). Trimming cost V 6 bases and J 5 bases; bases outside gene matches: 4. Authors' methods: Cell counts per sample came from amplifying reference gene primers. Here immunoSEQ multiplex PCR was the method, and the copy in TCRdb shows in-frame clones only, minus some. V and J calls and clone size follow that table, whereas D and trimming were derived from the DNA. The table records 250,000 or so clones, roughly 88% of them present only once.

The sequence was collected from a woman between 50 and 59 years old who had recovered from COVID-19. This chain links TRBV10-1 with TRBJ2-2, with 9 bases fitting TRBD1. Sequences were obtained from PBMCs or T cells enriched from blood (not recorded which). CDR3 loop: CASSRDRATGELFF. CDR3 bases: TGCGCCAGCAGCCGGGACAGGGCTACCGGGGAGCTGTTTTTT.